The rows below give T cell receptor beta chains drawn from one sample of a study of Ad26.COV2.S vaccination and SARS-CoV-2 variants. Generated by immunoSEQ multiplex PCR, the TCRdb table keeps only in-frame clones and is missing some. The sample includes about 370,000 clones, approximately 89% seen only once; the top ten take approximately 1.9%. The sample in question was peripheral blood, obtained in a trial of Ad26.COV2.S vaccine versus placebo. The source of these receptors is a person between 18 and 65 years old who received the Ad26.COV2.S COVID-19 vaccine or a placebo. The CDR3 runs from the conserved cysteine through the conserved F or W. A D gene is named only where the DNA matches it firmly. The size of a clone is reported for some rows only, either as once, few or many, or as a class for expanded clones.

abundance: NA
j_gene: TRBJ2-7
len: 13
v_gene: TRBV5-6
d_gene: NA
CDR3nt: TGTGCCAGCAGCTCCCGCCCCGGGTACGAGCAGTACTTC
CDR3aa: CASSSRPGYEQYF

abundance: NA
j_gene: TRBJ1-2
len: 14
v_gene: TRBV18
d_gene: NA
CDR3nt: TGTGCCAGCTCACTCGGGGGGTCTACCCATGGCTACACCTTC
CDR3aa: CASSLGGSTHGYTF

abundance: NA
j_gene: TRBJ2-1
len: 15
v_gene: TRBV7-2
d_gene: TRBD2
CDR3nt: TGTGCCAGCAGCTTGACTAGCGCAGAGTACAATGAGCAGTTCTTC
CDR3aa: CASSLTSAEYNEQFF

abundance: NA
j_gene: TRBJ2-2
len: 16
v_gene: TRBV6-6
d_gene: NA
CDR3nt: TGTGCCAGCAGTTACTCGAAAGGGTTGAAGTCCGGGGAGCTGTTTTTT
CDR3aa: CASSYSKGLKSGELFF

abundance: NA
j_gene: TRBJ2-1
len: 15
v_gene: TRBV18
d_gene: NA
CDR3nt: TGTGCCAGCTCACCACCGCAGAGGCAAAACAATGAGCAGTTCTTC
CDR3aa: CASSPPQRQNNEQFF

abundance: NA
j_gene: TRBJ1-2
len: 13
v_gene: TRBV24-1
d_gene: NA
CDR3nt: TGTGCCACCAGTGGTGGACGGTACTATGGCTACACCTTC
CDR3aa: CATSGGRYYGYTF

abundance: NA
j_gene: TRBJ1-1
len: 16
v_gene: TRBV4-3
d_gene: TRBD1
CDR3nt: TGCGCCAGCAGCCAAGACAGGTGGACAGGGTTATCTGAAGCTTTCTTT
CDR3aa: CASSQDRWTGLSEAFF

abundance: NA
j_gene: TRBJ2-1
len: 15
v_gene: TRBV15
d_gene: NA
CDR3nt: TGTGCCACCAGCAGCCCCTCAATCCACTTCGATGAGCAGTTCTTC
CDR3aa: CATSSPSIHFDEQFF

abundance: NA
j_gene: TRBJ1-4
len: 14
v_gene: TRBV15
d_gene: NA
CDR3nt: TGTGCCACCAGCAGGGGGGCAACTAATGAAAAACTGTTTTTT
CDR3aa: CATSRGATNEKLFF

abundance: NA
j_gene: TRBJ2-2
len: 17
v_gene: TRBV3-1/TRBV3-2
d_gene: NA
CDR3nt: TGTGCCAGCAGCCAAGATCTATCGACGGTAGTGACCGGGGAGCTGTTTTTT
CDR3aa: CASSQDLSTVVTGELFF

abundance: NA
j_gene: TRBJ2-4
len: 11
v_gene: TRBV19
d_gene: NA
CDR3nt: TGTGCCAGTAGCGACTCAAACATTCAGTACTTC
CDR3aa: CASSDSNIQYF

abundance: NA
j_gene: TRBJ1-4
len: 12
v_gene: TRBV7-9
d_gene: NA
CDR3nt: TGTGCCAGCAGCTCTACTGGGGAAAAACTGTTTTTT
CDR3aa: CASSSTGEKLFF

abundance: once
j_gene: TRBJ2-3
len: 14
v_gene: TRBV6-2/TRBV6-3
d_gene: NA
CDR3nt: TGTGCCAGCAGTTATCAGAGATACACAGATACGCAGTATTTT
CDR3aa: CASSYQRYTDTQYF

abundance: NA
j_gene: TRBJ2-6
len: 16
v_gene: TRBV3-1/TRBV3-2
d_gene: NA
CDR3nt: TGTGCCAGCAGCCAGGGTGACGGCTCTGGGGCCAACGTCCTGACTTTC
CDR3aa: CASSQGDGSGANVLTF

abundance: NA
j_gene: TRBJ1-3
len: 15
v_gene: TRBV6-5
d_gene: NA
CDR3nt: TGTGCCAGTAGTCCCAGGCCACTCTCTGGAAACACCATATATTTT
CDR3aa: CASSPRPLSGNTIYF

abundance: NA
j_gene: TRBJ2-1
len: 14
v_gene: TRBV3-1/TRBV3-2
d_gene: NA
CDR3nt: TGTGCCAGCAGCCAAGAAACAGTGAACAATGAGCAGTTCTTC
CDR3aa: CASSQETVNNEQFF

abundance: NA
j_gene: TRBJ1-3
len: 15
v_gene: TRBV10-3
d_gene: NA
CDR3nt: TGTGCCATCAGTGAGGGGTCACCAGCTGGAAACACCATATATTTT
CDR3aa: CAISEGSPAGNTIYF

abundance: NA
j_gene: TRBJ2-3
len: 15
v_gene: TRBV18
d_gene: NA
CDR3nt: TGTGCCAGCTCACCGTCAGATTCTGCCACAGATACGCAGTATTTT
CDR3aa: CASSPSDSATDTQYF

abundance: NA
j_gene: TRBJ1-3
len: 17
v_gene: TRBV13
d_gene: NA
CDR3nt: TGTGCCAGCAGCTTTTACCCAGACCCAGACTCTGGAAACACCATATATTTT
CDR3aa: CASSFYPDPDSGNTIYF

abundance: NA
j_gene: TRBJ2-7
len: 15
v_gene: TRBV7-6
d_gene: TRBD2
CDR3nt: TGTGCCAGCAGCTTAGGGAGCGGGAGGACGAACGAGCAGTACTTC
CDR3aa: CASSLGSGRTNEQYF

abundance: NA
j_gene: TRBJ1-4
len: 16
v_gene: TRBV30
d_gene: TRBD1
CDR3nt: TGTGCCTGGAGTACGGGGAGGGACAGAACTAATGAAAAACTGTTTTTT
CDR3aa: CAWSTGRDRTNEKLFF

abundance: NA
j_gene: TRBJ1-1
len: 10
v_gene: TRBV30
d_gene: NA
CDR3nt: TGTGCCTGGAGATCGGAGGCGGCTTTCTTT
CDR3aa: CAWRSEAAFF

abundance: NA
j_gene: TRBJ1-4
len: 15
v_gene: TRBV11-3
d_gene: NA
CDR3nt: TGTGCCAGCAGCTTAGTGGGACTGAAAAATGAAAAACTGTTTTTT
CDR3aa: CASSLVGLKNEKLFF

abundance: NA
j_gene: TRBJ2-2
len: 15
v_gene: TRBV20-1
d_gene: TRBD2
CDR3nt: TGCAGTGCTAGTCCCGGGACTAGCCTGACCGGGGAGCTGTTTTTT
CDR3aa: CSASPGTSLTGELFF

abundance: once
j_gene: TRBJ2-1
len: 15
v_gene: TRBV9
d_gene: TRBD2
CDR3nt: TGTGCCAGCAGCTTCGGGACTAGCGGGAACAATGAGCAGTTCTTC
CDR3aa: CASSFGTSGNNEQFF

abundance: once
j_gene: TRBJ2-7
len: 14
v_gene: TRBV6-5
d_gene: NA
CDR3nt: TGTGCCAGCAGCCCATCGTGGGAGGTCTACGAGCAGTACTTC
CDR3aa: CASSPSWEVYEQYF

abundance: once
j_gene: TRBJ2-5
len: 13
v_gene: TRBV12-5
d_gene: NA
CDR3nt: TGTGCTAGTAGCAGGGCAAGATGGGAGACCCAGTACTTC
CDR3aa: CASSRARWETQYF

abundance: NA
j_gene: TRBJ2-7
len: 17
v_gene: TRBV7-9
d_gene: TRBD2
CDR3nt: TGTGCCAGCAGCTTAGTGGGACTAGCGGGGGCCTCCTACGAGCAGTACTTC
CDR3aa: CASSLVGLAGASYEQYF

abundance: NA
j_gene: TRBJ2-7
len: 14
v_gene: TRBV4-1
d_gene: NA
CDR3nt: TGCGCCAGCAGCCCCTACATAAGCTCCTACGAGCAGTACTTC
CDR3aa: CASSPYISSYEQYF

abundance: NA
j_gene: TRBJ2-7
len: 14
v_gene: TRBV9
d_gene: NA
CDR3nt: TGTGCCAGCAGCAACGAGCGGTCCTCCTACGAGCAGTACTTC
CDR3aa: CASSNERSSYEQYF

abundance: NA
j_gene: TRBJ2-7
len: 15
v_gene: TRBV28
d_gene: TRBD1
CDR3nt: TGTGCCAGCAGCTCCCGGGACAGGGGTTCCTACGAGCAGTACTTC
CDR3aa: CASSSRDRGSYEQYF

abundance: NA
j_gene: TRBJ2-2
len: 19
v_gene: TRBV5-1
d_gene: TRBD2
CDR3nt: TGCGCCAGCAGCTTGCTAGCGGGAGGGCCGGTAGCGAACACCGGGGAGCTGTTTTTT
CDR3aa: CASSLLAGGPVANTGELFF

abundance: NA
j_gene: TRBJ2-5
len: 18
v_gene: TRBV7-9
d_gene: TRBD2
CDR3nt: TGTGCCAGCAGCTTACGCGGGGGACTCGGGCGGGGTTCAGAGACCCAGTACTTC
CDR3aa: CASSLRGGLGRGSETQYF

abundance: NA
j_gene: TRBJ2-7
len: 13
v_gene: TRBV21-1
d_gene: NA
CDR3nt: TGTGCCAGCAGGTCAGGGATCGCCTACGAGCAGTACTTC
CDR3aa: CASRSGIAYEQYF

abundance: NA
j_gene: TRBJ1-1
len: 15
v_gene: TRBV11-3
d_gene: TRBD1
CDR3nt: TGTGCCAGCAGCCATCCGACAGGGGAGAACACTGAAGCTTTCTTT
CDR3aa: CASSHPTGENTEAFF

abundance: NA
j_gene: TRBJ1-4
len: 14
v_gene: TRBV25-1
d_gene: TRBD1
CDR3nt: TGTGCCAGCAGTGATTTGGGGACAGGCGGAAAACTGTTTTTT
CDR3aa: CASSDLGTGGKLFF

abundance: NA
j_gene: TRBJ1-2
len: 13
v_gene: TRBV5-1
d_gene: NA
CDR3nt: TGCGCCAGCAGCGGAGGGACACTCTATGGCTACACCTTC
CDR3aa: CASSGGTLYGYTF

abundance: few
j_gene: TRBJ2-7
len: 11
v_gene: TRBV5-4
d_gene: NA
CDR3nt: TGTGCCAGCAAGTCTGGGCGGGAGCAGTACTTC
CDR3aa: CASKSGREQYF

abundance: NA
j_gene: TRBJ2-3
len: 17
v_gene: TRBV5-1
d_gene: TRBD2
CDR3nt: TGCGCCAGCAGCCGGACTAGCGGGAGGTTTATAACAGATACGCAGTATTTT
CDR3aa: CASSRTSGRFITDTQYF